The rows below give T cell receptor beta chains drawn from one sample of a study of T cell responses to AZD1222 COVID-19 vaccine. Here immunoSEQ multiplex PCR was the method, and the copy in TCRdb shows in-frame clones only, minus some. In the table there are some 120,000 clones, 70% to 90% of which are singletons. Sequences were derived from peripheral blood, sampled on day 0 of MenACWY control vaccination. Source of these receptors: an adult in good health. Each CDR3 is given with its conserved first and last residue. D genes are given only for firm matches. For some rows the clone size is stated as once, few or many, or as a class when expanded; others skip it.

J: TRBJ2-7
V: TRBV5-1
D: -
size: medium-sized
DNA: TGCGCCAGCAGCCACGGACTTCACAACGAGCAGTACTTC
CDR3: CASSHGLHNEQYF

J: TRBJ1-2
V: TRBV6-6
D: -
size: -
DNA: TGTGCCAGCAGCCCCGACACCCGCAACTATGGCTACACCTTC
CDR3: CASSPDTRNYGYTF

J: TRBJ2-2
V: TRBV13
D: TRBD1
size: -
DNA: TGTGCCAGCAGCTTAAGTTTGGGCCAGGGGGCGCACACCGGGGAGCTGTTTTTT
CDR3: CASSLSLGQGAHTGELFF

J: TRBJ1-3
V: TRBV19
D: -
size: -
DNA: TGTGCCAGTAAGGAGTTTGTCGGGACGAGCTCTGGAAACACCATATATTTT
CDR3: CASKEFVGTSSGNTIYF

J: TRBJ2-5
V: TRBV28
D: -
size: -
DNA: TGTGCCAGCAGTCCCCGAATGGAGACCCAGTACTTC
CDR3: CASSPRMETQYF

J: TRBJ1-2
V: TRBV5-1
D: -
size: -
DNA: TGCGCCAGCAGACTTGACAGGAATTCTTTTAACTATGGCTACACCTTC
CDR3: CASRLDRNSFNYGYTF

J: TRBJ2-7
V: TRBV7-3
D: TRBD2
size: -
DNA: TGTGCCAGCAGCTTAGGCGGGACTAGCGTGGGGCAGTACTTC
CDR3: CASSLGGTSVGQYF

J: TRBJ2-2
V: TRBV6-5
D: TRBD1
size: -
DNA: TGTGCCAGCAGGACAGGGGGCAACACCGGGGAGCTGTTTTTT
CDR3: CASRTGGNTGELFF

J: TRBJ2-7
V: TRBV29-1
D: TRBD2
size: -
DNA: TGCAGCGTTGAGGGCGTAGCGGGGAAAAGCTCCTACGAGCAGTACTTC
CDR3: CSVEGVAGKSSYEQYF

J: TRBJ2-1
V: TRBV7-2
D: -
size: once
DNA: TGTGCCAGCAGCTTAGACGGAAATGAGCAGTTCTTC
CDR3: CASSLDGNEQFF

J: TRBJ2-6
V: TRBV7-2
D: -
size: -
DNA: TGTGCCAGCAGCTTATCGGTAGCAGGTCTCTCTGGGGCCAACGTCCTGACTTTC
CDR3: CASSLSVAGLSGANVLTF

J: TRBJ2-2
V: TRBV15
D: TRBD2
size: -
DNA: TGTGCCACCAGCAGCCGGGGGGCCGGGGAGCTGTTTTTT
CDR3: CATSSRGAGELFF

J: TRBJ1-1
V: TRBV4-1
D: TRBD1
size: -
DNA: TGCGCCAGCAGCCTCGAGGGGGCCCCTCGCTCCGCTGAAGCTTTCTTT
CDR3: CASSLEGAPRSAEAFF

J: TRBJ2-7
V: TRBV5-1
D: TRBD1
size: -
DNA: TGCGCCAGCAGCAAGACCGGACAGGCCACCTACGAGCAGTACTTC
CDR3: CASSKTGQATYEQYF

J: TRBJ1-2
V: TRBV4-3
D: -
size: few
DNA: TGCGCCAGCAGCCAAGGACGAAGGGATTGGGGCTACACCTTC
CDR3: CASSQGRRDWGYTF

J: TRBJ1-1
V: TRBV27
D: -
size: -
DNA: TGTGCCAGCAGTTGGGGGCTGGGCACTGAAGCTTTCTTT
CDR3: CASSWGLGTEAFF

J: TRBJ2-7
V: TRBV5-1
D: -
size: -
DNA: TGCGCCAGCAGCTTTGGGGGCTCCGTCTACGAGCAGTACTTC
CDR3: CASSFGGSVYEQYF

J: TRBJ1-1
V: TRBV7-3
D: -
size: few
DNA: TGTGCCAGCCGAAGGGCGGGAGACACTGAAGCTTTCTTT
CDR3: CASRRAGDTEAFF

J: TRBJ2-2
V: TRBV6-6
D: -
size: -
DNA: TGTGCCAGCAGTTACTATGTGAACACCGGGGAGCTGTTTTTT
CDR3: CASSYYVNTGELFF

J: TRBJ1-1
V: TRBV6-2/TRBV6-3
D: -
size: -
DNA: TGTGCCAGCAGTTACAGGGGGAACACTGAAGCTTTCTTT
CDR3: CASSYRGNTEAFF

J: TRBJ1-1
V: TRBV5-4
D: -
size: -
DNA: TGTGCCAGCAGCCTGAGGGCAGGGGCAACAAGGACTGAAGCTTTCTTT
CDR3: CASSLRAGATRTEAFF

J: TRBJ2-7
V: TRBV19
D: -
size: -
DNA: TGTGCCAGTAGTCCATTTTGGGGACCGAACTACGAGCAGTACTTC
CDR3: CASSPFWGPNYEQYF

J: TRBJ2-5
V: TRBV6-2/TRBV6-3
D: TRBD2
size: -
DNA: TGTGCCAGCAGTCGGGAGGGACTTATAGAGACCCAGTACTTC
CDR3: CASSREGLIETQYF

J: TRBJ1-1
V: TRBV20-1
D: -
size: -
DNA: TGCAGTGCTAGTAGGCCAGGAGAACTCATGAACACTGAAGCTTTCTTT
CDR3: CSASRPGELMNTEAFF

J: TRBJ2-7
V: TRBV9
D: -
size: -
DNA: TGTGCCAGCAGCGTAGATCCCGGTAGCTCCTACGAGCAGTACTTC
CDR3: CASSVDPGSSYEQYF

J: TRBJ2-7
V: TRBV5-6
D: TRBD1
size: -
DNA: TGTGCCAGCAGCGAGAAGGGACAGGCCTCCTACGAGCAGTACTTC
CDR3: CASSEKGQASYEQYF

J: TRBJ2-5
V: TRBV11-1
D: -
size: -
DNA: TGTGCCAGCAGCTTAGGGTACCAAGAGACCCAGTACTTC
CDR3: CASSLGYQETQYF

J: TRBJ1-1
V: TRBV7-2
D: -
size: -
DNA: TGTGCCAGCAGCCTAGACGGAATGAACACTGAAGCTTTCTTT
CDR3: CASSLDGMNTEAFF

J: TRBJ1-1
V: TRBV10-1
D: -
size: -
DNA: TGCGCCAGCAGTGAGTCCCGGGGGGCCAGTCGAGCTTTCTTT
CDR3: CASSESRGASRAFF

J: TRBJ2-1
V: TRBV18
D: TRBD1
size: -
DNA: TGTGCCAGCTCACCACTTGACAGGGGGCGCACTAATGAGCAGTTCTTC
CDR3: CASSPLDRGRTNEQFF

J: TRBJ1-2
V: TRBV9
D: -
size: few
DNA: TGTGCCAGCAGCGTAGACAGCTCGCCTAACTATGGCTACACCTTC
CDR3: CASSVDSSPNYGYTF

J: TRBJ2-7
V: TRBV14
D: -
size: -
DNA: TGTGCCAGCAGCCAAGATAGGAGGGACGAGCAGTACTTC
CDR3: CASSQDRRDEQYF

J: TRBJ1-5
V: TRBV9
D: -
size: -
DNA: TGTGCCAGCAGCGTAGACGGCTCTTCGGATCAGCCCCAGCATTTT
CDR3: CASSVDGSSDQPQHF

J: TRBJ2-3
V: TRBV28
D: -
size: -
DNA: TGTGCCATCGACGGGGCGGCCACAGATACGCAGTATTTT
CDR3: CAIDGAATDTQYF

J: TRBJ2-7
V: TRBV3-1/TRBV3-2
D: -
size: -
DNA: TGTGCCAGCAGCCAACCTGGACAGCCCTACGAGCAGTACTTC
CDR3: CASSQPGQPYEQYF

J: TRBJ2-1
V: TRBV7-9
D: -
size: -
DNA: TGTGCCAGCAGCTTAGGTTCAGGGTACGATGAGCAGTTCTTC
CDR3: CASSLGSGYDEQFF

J: TRBJ2-7
V: TRBV5-1
D: -
size: -
DNA: TGCGCCAGCACCGCGCTGGGGAGGTCCTACGAGCAGTACTTC
CDR3: CASTALGRSYEQYF

J: TRBJ1-2
V: TRBV6-5
D: -
size: -
DNA: TGTGCCAGCAGTTACGAGGGGGACTATGGCTACACCTTC
CDR3: CASSYEGDYGYTF

J: TRBJ2-4
V: TRBV19
D: -
size: -
DNA: TGTGCCAGTAGTATTGGTTCGGGACCGTGGGACTTC
CDR3: CASSIGSGPWDF

J: TRBJ2-3
V: TRBV15
D: TRBD2
size: -
DNA: TGTGCCACCAGCAGAGGTGCGGGGGGAGATACGCAGTATTTT
CDR3: CATSRGAGGDTQYF

J: TRBJ1-1
V: TRBV27
D: -
size: -
DNA: TGTGCCAGCAGTTTATGGCGTGGACAGAGCGAAGCTTTCTTT
CDR3: CASSLWRGQSEAFF

J: TRBJ1-2
V: TRBV19
D: -
size: -
DNA: TGTGCCAGTAGTATAGATCGGGCATATGGCTACACCTTC
CDR3: CASSIDRAYGYTF

J: TRBJ2-7
V: TRBV3-1/TRBV3-2
D: -
size: -
DNA: TGTGCCAGCAGCCAACAGGGCCCCTACGAGCAGTACTTC
CDR3: CASSQQGPYEQYF

J: TRBJ1-3
V: TRBV4-1
D: -
size: -
DNA: TGCGCCAGCAGCCACCAGAAGCCTCAGGACGGTCCGATTGGAAACACCATATATTTT
CDR3: CASSHQKPQDGPIGNTIYF

J: TRBJ1-1
V: TRBV30
D: -
size: -
DNA: TGTGCCTGGAGGGGGCGGGGCAGCCAGACGGGCACTGAAGCTTTCTTT
CDR3: CAWRGRGSQTGTEAFF

J: TRBJ2-7
V: TRBV7-2
D: -
size: once
DNA: TGTGCCAGCAGCTTTAGACAGGAGACCTACGAGCAGTACTTC
CDR3: CASSFRQETYEQYF

J: TRBJ2-3
V: TRBV2
D: -
size: -
DNA: TGTGCCAGCAAGGTAGCAGGAGTAGATACGCAGTATTTT
CDR3: CASKVAGVDTQYF

J: TRBJ2-1
V: TRBV7-6
D: -
size: -
DNA: TGTGCCAGCAGCGAAAGACCAGGGAGCAATGAGCAGTTCTTC
CDR3: CASSERPGSNEQFF

J: TRBJ2-7
V: TRBV27
D: -
size: -
DNA: TGTGCCAGCAGTTTTTCCGGGACACCGCTTATCTACGAGCAGTACTTC
CDR3: CASSFSGTPLIYEQYF

J: TRBJ1-2
V: TRBV4-3
D: -
size: -
DNA: TGCGCCAGCAGCCAAGATGTGGCCGCGCTACCCAATCGTCTCACCTTC
CDR3: CASSQDVAALPNRLTF

J: TRBJ2-5
V: TRBV4-3
D: TRBD2
size: -
DNA: TGCGCCAGCAGCCAGTTAGCGGGGGGGCAAGAGACCCAGTACTTC
CDR3: CASSQLAGGQETQYF

J: TRBJ2-4
V: TRBV23-1
D: -
size: -
DNA: TGCGCCAGCAGGGGGGGCCAATCCAAAAACATTCAGTACTTC
CDR3: CASRGGQSKNIQYF

J: TRBJ1-4
V: TRBV28
D: TRBD1
size: once
DNA: TGTGCCAGCAGTTCAACCGGGACAGGAGAAAAACTGTTTTTT
CDR3: CASSSTGTGEKLFF